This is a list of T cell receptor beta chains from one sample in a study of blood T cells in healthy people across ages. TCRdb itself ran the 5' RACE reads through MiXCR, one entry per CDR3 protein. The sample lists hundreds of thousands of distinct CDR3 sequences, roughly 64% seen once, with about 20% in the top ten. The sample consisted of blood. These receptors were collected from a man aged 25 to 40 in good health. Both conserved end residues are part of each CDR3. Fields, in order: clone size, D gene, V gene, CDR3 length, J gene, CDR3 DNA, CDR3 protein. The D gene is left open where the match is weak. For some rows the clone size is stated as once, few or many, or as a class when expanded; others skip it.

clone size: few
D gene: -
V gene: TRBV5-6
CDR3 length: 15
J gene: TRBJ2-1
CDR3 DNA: TGTGCCAGCAGCGATGACTCCTTGGGCTCGAATGAGCAGTTCTTC
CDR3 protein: CASSDDSLGSNEQFF

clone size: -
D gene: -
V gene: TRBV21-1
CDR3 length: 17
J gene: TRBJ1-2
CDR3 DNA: TGTGCCAGCAGCATCTGGACAGGGGGAGAGGGGGGCTATGGCTACACCTTC
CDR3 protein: CASSIWTGGEGGYGYTF

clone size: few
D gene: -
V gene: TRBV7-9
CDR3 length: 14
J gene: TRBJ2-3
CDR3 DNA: TGTGCCAGCAGCTTAGCGTCAGCCCTAGATACGCAGTATTTT
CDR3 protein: CASSLASALDTQYF

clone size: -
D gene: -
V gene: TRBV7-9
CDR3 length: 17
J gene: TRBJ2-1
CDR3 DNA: TGTGCCAGCAGCCATCCCAGGGCGATAGGGTCCTACAATGAGCAGTTCTTC
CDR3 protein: CASSHPRAIGSYNEQFF

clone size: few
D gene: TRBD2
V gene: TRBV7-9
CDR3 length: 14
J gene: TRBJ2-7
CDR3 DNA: TGTGCCAGCAGCGCGGGGGGGAGGTCCGACGAGCAGTACTTC
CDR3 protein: CASSAGGRSDEQYF

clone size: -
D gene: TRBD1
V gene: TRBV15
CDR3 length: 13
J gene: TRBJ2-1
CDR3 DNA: TGTGCCACCAGCAGGGGCAGGGGGTCTGAGCAGTTCTTC
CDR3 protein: CATSRGRGSEQFF

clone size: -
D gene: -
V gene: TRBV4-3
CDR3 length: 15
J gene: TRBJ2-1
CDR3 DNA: TGCGCCAGCAGCCTCTCGACCCCTCTTAACAATGAGCAGTTCTTC
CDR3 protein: CASSLSTPLNNEQFF

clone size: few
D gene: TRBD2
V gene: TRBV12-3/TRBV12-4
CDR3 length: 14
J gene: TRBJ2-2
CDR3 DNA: TGTGCCAGCAGTTTCCAGCGGGGGGCCGGGGAGCTGTTTTTT
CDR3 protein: CASSFQRGAGELFF

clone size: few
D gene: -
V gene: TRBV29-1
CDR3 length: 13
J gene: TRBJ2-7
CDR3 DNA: TGCAGCGTTGAATTGGAGGACTCCTACGAGCAGTACTTC
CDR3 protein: CSVELEDSYEQYF

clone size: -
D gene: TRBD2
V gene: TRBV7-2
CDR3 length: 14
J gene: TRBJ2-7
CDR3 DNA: TGTGCCAGCAGAATCGGGGGGGAATACTACGAGCAGTACTTC
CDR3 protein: CASRIGGEYYEQYF

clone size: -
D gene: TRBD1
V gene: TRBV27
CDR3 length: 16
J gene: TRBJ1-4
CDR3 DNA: TGTGCCAGCACCCAACTTTGGACAGGCTCGCGCGAAAAACTGTTTTTT
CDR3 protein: CASTQLWTGSREKLFF

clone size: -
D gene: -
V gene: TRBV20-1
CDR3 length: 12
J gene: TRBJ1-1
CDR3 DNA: TGCAGTGCTAGACCTTTTAACACTGAAGCTTTCTTT
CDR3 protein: CSARPFNTEAFF

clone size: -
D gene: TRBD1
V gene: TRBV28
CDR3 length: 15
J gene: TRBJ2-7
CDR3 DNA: TGTGCCAGCAGTGACCGGGACAGGGGGTACAATGAGCAGTACTTC
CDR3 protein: CASSDRDRGYNEQYF

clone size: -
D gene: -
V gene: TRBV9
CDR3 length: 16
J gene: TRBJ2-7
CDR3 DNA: TGTGCCAGCAGCGTAGATGACTGGGAGGAACCCTACGAGCAGTACTTC
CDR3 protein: CASSVDDWEEPYEQYF

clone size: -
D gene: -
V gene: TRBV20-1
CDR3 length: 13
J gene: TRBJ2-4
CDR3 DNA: TGCAGTGCTCAGCGGACAGAGGTCTGTACTCAGTACTTC
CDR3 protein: CSAQRTEVCTQYF

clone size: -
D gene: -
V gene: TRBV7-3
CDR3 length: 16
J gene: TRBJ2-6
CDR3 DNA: TGTGCCAGCAGTAGGTCCGGTGTAGGTGGGGCCAACGTCCTGACTTTC
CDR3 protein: CASSRSGVGGANVLTF